These 18 T cell receptor beta chains share one sample of origin, sequenced in a study of naive and memory T cell subsets. An equimolar mix of two oligonucleotides served as the beta constant-region primer for TRBC1 and TRBC2. Ligated cDNA was amplified by four rounds of PCR with nested alpha and beta constant-region primers and SP2. A single record per CDR3 protein comes from TCRdb applying MiXCR to the UMI-ligation and nested PCR reads. The data contain 95,000 to 150,000 distinct CDR3 sequences, just over 35% of them singletons. Sequencing used central memory CD4+ T cells from blood. The receptors shown here come from a human donor in good health.

This clonotype was found once. This chain links TRBV6-4 with TRBJ1-2; D is uncertain. V lost 0 bases to trimming and J lost 2 bases, with 10 bases between them. Germline CDR1 reads MRHNA; CDR2 reads SNTAGT. CDR3 size: 15 residues. The CDR3 region has the DNA TGTGCCAGCAGTGACTCGGGCGACCCAAACTATGGCTACACCTTC. Translation: CASSDSGDPNYGYTF.

The chain carries TRBV2 and TRBJ1-6, with D hard to call. Germline V gene lookup returns CDR1 SNHLY and CDR2 FYNNEI. The CDR3 contains 13 residues. Deletions cut 3 bases from V and 7 bases from J, with 7 bases between. In nucleotides, the CDR3 is TGTGCCAGCAGTGAGACGGCGAATTCACCCCTCCACTTT. It yields the protein CASSETANSPLHF.

The rearrangement links TRBV12-3 or TRBV12-4 to TRBJ2-2; no definite D call. The CDR3 covers 12 residues. V lost 8 bases and J lost 1, with 5 bases in between. The CDR3 DNA reads TGTGCCAGCGGGGAGAACACCGGGGAGCTGTTTTTT. This gives the protein CASGENTGELFF.

V gene TRBV3-1 combines with J gene TRBJ2-2, with 8 bases lining up with TRBD2. Germline V gene data show CDR1 as LGHDT and CDR2 as YNNKEL (reference sequence). This CDR3 is 14 amino acids long. V dropped 5 bases and J dropped 4; count of bases not matched to a gene: 3. The CDR3 is CASSRAGATGELFF. In DNA, the CDR3 is TGTGCCAGCAGCAGAGCGGGAGCCACCGGGGAGCTGTTTTTT. The whole variable domain, filled in from reference TRBV3-1 and TRBJ2-2, reads DTAVSQTPKYLVTQMGNDKSIKCEQNLGHDTMYWYKQDSKKFLKIMFSYNNKELIINETVPNRFSPKSPDKAHLNLHINSLELGDSAVYFCASSRAGATGELFFGEGSRLTVL.

The rearrangement links TRBV7-9 to TRBJ2-2; a weak D match, TRBD2 (5 bases). Trimming shortened V by 11 bases and J by 1 base, and 20 bases separated the two germline ends. The CDR3 has 16 residues. Germline assignment: CDR1 SEHNR and CDR2 FQNEAQ (reference sequence). The chain's CDR3 is CAGLPERGRNTGELFF. The CDR3 nucleotides are TGTGCCGGCTTACCCGAGCGTGGGAGGAACACCGGGGAGCTGTTTTTT.

The chain carries TRBV28 and TRBJ2-7; D remains ambiguous. The CDR3 sequence is 14 residues long. Looked up from germline, CDR1 is MDHEN and CDR2 is SYDVKM. Trimming left V 5 bases short and J 0 bases short, with 11 bases between. The CDR3 DNA reads TGTGCCAGCAGTCGCCCTGCAAGCTCCTACGAGCAGTACTTC. Translating gives CASSRPASSYEQYF.

This chain joins TRBV21-1 and TRBJ2-7; the D call in the table, TRBD1, was not verified against the DNA. TRBV21-1 constitutes a pseudogene. The CDR3 is 17 residues long. The CDR3 reads CASSTPKGTSDSYEQYF. CDR3 nucleotides: TGTGCCAGCAGCACCCCTAAGGGGACTAGCGACTCCTACGAGCAGTACTTC.

The rearrangement joins TRBV5-1 to TRBJ2-1, with 7 bases fitting TRBD2. This CDR3 spans 12 amino acids. V gave up 2 bases and J gave up 10 bases; unmatched junction bases: 3. Germline CDR1 and CDR2: SGHRS and YFSETQ. CDR3 DNA: TGCGCCAGCAGCTTTCCCGGGAGGGAGCAGTTCTTC. Protein product: CASSFPGREQFF.

The count of this clonotype is one. The rearrangement links TRBV28 to TRBJ2-2, with D perhaps matching TRBD2 (5 bases). The V end lost 3 bases, the J end lost 8 bases, and 7 bases lay between the germline ends. Per germline, CDR1 MDHEN and CDR2 SYDVKM. The length of the CDR3 is 12 residues. The CDR3 loop reads CASSFGVGELFF. Here the CDR3 DNA reads TGTGCCAGCAGTTTCGGGGTGGGGGAGCTGTTTTTT. The variable domain in full, with the rest retrieved from reference TRBV28 and TRBJ2-2, is DVKVTQSSRYLVKRTGEKVFLECVQDMDHENMFWYRQDPGLGLRLIYFSYDVKMKEKGDIPEGYSVSREKKERFSLILESASTNQTSMYLCASSFGVGELFFGEGSRLTVL.

This clonotype occurred a few times. The CDR3 nucleotides read TGCGCCAGCAGCGGTCGACAGGGGTGGGACGAGCAGTACTTC. The encoded protein is CASSGRQGWDEQYF. V and J are TRBV5-1 and TRBJ2-7, with 8 bases aligning to TRBD1. V lost 4 bases and J lost 5; bases outside the gene matches: 8. This CDR3 spans 14 amino acids. Germline V gives CDR1 SGHRS, CDR2 YFSETQ.

The chain links TRBV7-2 to TRBJ2-7; 11 bases are shared with TRBD2. Germline-derived CDR1 and CDR2 are SGHTA and FQGNSA. With V trimmed by 7 bases and J by 2 bases, 10 bases remained unmatched. The CDR3 consists of 16 residues. As DNA, the CDR3 is TGTGCCAGCACTTCCGGGACTAGCGGACAGACCTACGAGCAGTACTTC. Amino acids: CASTSGTSGQTYEQYF.

This clonotype was detected many times. The rearrangement links TRBV29-1 to TRBJ2-1; D gene unclear. Trimming pared 3 bases from V and 15 bases from J, leaving 12 bases between. The CDR3 runs 10 residues. Germline V gene lookup returns CDR1 SQVTM and CDR2 ANQGSEA. CDR3 loop: CSVDSVGAFF. In nucleotides, the CDR3 is TGCAGCGTTGATTCGGTCGGCGCGTTCTTC.

The chain uses TRBV28 and TRBJ2-4, with 9 bases matching TRBD1. V gave up 10 bases and J gave up 0 bases; unmatched junction bases: 13. The CDR3 covers 17 residues. Germline V gene sequence: CDR1 MDHEN, CDR2 SYDVKM. The CDR3 reads CATAPATGGLAKNIQYF. The CDR3 coding sequence is TGTGCCACTGCCCCCGCGACAGGGGGATTAGCCAAAAACATTCAGTACTTC. Full variable domain (remainder filled in from reference TRBV28 and TRBJ2-4): DVKVTQSSRYLVKRTGEKVFLECVQDMDHENMFWYRQDPGLGLRLIYFSYDVKMKEKGDIPEGYSVSREKKERFSLILESASTNQTSMYLCATAPATGGLAKNIQYFGAGTRLSVL.

The chain recombines TRBV9 with TRBJ1-6; 9 positions agree with TRBD1. J was trimmed by 14 bases and V by 3 bases; bases with no gene match: 12. Per the germline V gene, CDR1 is SGDLS and CDR2 is YYNGEE. The CDR3 contains 15 residues. The DNA of the CDR3 is TGTGCCAGCAGCGCCCGGGGACAGGGTATGAAGACCCTCCACTTT. Residues: CASSARGQGMKTLHF.

The chain uses TRBV18 and TRBJ1-1; D is ambiguous. The CDR3 length is 15 residues. Germline loops: CDR1 KGHSH, CDR2 LQKENI. V dropped 2 bases and J dropped 1 base, with 11 bases sitting between them. The CDR3 sequence: CASSPGGRSNTEAFF. The CDR3, as DNA: TGTGCCAGCTCACCAGGCGGACGATCGAACACTGAAGCTTTCTTT.

There are a few counts of this clonotype. The chain has TRBV6-5 and TRBJ2-1; TRBD2 might be the D (5 bases). V lost 2 bases to trimming and J lost 12 bases, with 14 bases between them. CDR1 is MNHEY, CDR2 SVGAGI, per germline. This CDR3 region has 13 residues. The CDR3 spells CASSYEAGGGQFF. The CDR3 coding sequence is TGTGCCAGCAGTTACGAGGCAGGAGGAGGGCAGTTCTTC.

Remarks on this clonotype: At one end the junction does not follow the germline gene, possibly because of a read error. This chain uses TRBV7-7 with TRBJ2-3; 8 positions match TRBD2. Per the germline V gene, CDR1 is SSHAT and CDR2 is FNYEAQ (reference sequence). The CDR3 spans 15 residues. The CDR3 spells CASSLSSGRTDTQYF. CDR3 DNA sequence: TGTGCTAGCAGCTTATCTAGCGGGCGCACAGATACGCAGTATTTT.

The chain recombines TRBV7-2 with TRBJ2-2; D is ambiguous. This CDR3 has 14 amino acids. V lost 2 bases, J lost 3 bases, and 7 bases lay in between. Per the germline V gene, CDR1 is SGHTA and CDR2 is FQGNSA. The CDR3 region has the DNA TGTGCCAGCAGCTTAAGGCGCGACACCGGGGAGCTGTTTTTT. Encoded protein: CASSLRRDTGELFF.